These 30 T cell receptor beta chains came from one sample sequenced in a study of cytomegalovirus exposure and HLA in healthy donors. In the PCR, 60 Vbeta and 13 Jbeta primers were used. Sequencing used immunoSEQ multiplex PCR; TCRdb keeps in-frame clones, though not all of them. The table has under 130,000 clones, 74% seen once. Material for sequencing was PBMCs. These receptors were obtained from a man between 50 and 59 years old in good health and CMV-seropositive.

V is TRBV7-3 and J is TRBJ2-7; tentatively, D is TRBD2 (7 bases). CDR1 SGHTA and CDR2 FQGTGA come from the germline V gene. This CDR3 has 16 amino acids. Between the trimmed V and J ends, which lost 5 bases and 2 bases, there was a span of 19 bases. CDR3 DNA: TGTGCCAGCAGCAAATCCGGGGGGCGAAGCCCCTACGAGCAGTACTTC. Protein product: CASSKSGGRSPYEQYF. Full variable domain (missing parts from reference TRBV7-3 and TRBJ2-7): GAGVSQTPSNKVTEKGKYVELRCDPISGHTALYWYRQSLGQGPEFLIYFQGTGAADDSGLPNDRFFAVRPEGSVSTLKIQRTERGDSAVYLCASSKSGGRSPYEQYFGPGTRLTVT.

The V and J genes are TRBV19 and TRBJ1-1; D uncertain. The CDR3 sequence is 12 residues long. CDR1 and CDR2 (germline): LNHDA, SQIVND (reference sequence). V gave up 3 bases and J gave up 8 bases, with 10 bases separating them. The CDR3 coding sequence is TGTGCCAGTAGTATCGGAGGGAAAGAAGCTTTCTTT. This codes for CASSIGGKEAFF.

CDR3 bases: TGTGCCAGCAGTTACTCCCCCGGGGGCACTGAAGCTTTCTTT. It encodes CASSYSPGGTEAFF. The J gene is TRBJ1-1, the V gene TRBV6-5, with a tentative D call TRBD1 (5 bases). Trimming took off 0 bases at V and 4 bases at J, with 9 bases between the two ends. The CDR3 is 14 residues long. Germline V gene data show CDR1 as MNHEY and CDR2 as SVGAGI.

The rearrangement links TRBV19 to TRBJ2-3, with 14 bases fitting TRBD2. Germline trimming cut 8 bases from V and 3 bases from J; bases unmatched to any gene: 1. This CDR3 contains 14 residues. Germline CDR1 reads LNHDA; CDR2 reads SQIVND (reference sequence). CDR3 loop: CASRTSGGTDTQYF. CDR3 coding DNA: TGTGCCAGTCGGACTAGCGGGGGGACAGATACGCAGTATTTT.

A few counts support this clone. J is TRBJ1-5 and V is TRBV19, with D maybe TRBD1 (5 bases). The V and J ends lost 5 bases and 3 bases respectively, with 14 bases between them. The germline V gene has CDR1 LNHDA and CDR2 SQIVND (reference sequence). The CDR3 has 15 amino acids. The CDR3 region has the DNA TGTGCCAGTAGTTTGGGGGGGTTCGACAATCAGCCCCAGCATTTT. This encodes CASSLGGFDNQPQHF.

The chain joins TRBV10-3 to TRBJ2-3, with 12 bases aligning to TRBD2. Germline V lookup: CDR1 ENHRY, CDR2 SYGVKD. J was trimmed by 3 bases and V by 4 bases; bases with no gene match: 8. The CDR3 runs 17 residues. The CDR3 DNA follows: TGTGCCATCAGTGGGACTAGCGGGATGTTATCTACAGATACGCAGTATTTT. Translated, it gives CAISGTSGMLSTDTQYF.

The V gene is TRBV9, the J gene TRBJ2-7; 10 nucleotides match TRBD1. Germline V gene lookup returns CDR1 SGDLS and CDR2 YYNGEE. V dropped 3 bases and J dropped 5; count of bases not matched to a gene: 5. CDR3 length: 14 residues. For the CDR3, the DNA is TGTGCCAGCAGCGGACGACAGGGGGCGGACGAGCAGTACTTC. Its protein product is CASSGRQGADEQYF. The complete variable domain, with remaining parts taken from reference TRBV9 and TRBJ2-7, reads DSGVTQTPKHLITATGQRVTLRCSPRSGDLSVYWYQQSLDQGLQFLIQYYNGEERAKGNILERFSAQQFPDLHSELNLSSLELGDSALYFCASSGRQGADEQYFGPGTRLTVT.

This clone was observed a handful of times. The rearrangement joins TRBV4-1 to TRBJ1-1; TRBD1 matches at 7 bases. The CDR3 spans 15 residues. CDR1 MGHRA and CDR2 YSYEKL come from the germline V gene. V gave up 4 bases and J gave up 0 bases; unmatched junction bases: 5. The CDR3 nucleotides read TGCGCCAGCAGCCGAGGGGGCGTGATGAACACTGAAGCTTTCTTT. It encodes CASSRGGVMNTEAFF.

The V call is TRBV6-5, the J call TRBJ1-2; D is ambiguous. The CDR3 has 15 residues. The V gene lost 0 bases and the J gene lost 4 bases, with 12 bases spanning the gap. Per the germline V gene, CDR1 is MNHEY and CDR2 is SVGAGI. CDR3 in DNA: TGTGCCAGCAGTTACTCGGGCAGAACTTCCTATGGCTACACCTTC. Translation gives CASSYSGRTSYGYTF.

Here the CDR3 reads CASSDRVRNTGELFF. The CDR3 DNA is TGTGCCAGCAGTGACAGGGTCCGGAACACCGGGGAGCTGTTTTTT. V and J are TRBV6-1 and TRBJ2-2, with D possibly matching TRBD1 (5 bases). V was pared by 3 bases and J by 1 base, with 9 bases between. This CDR3 region has 15 residues. Germline V gene sequence: CDR1 MNHNS, CDR2 SASEGT.

The chain carries TRBV19 and TRBJ1-1, with TRBD1 matching 8 bases. This CDR3 comprises 13 residues. V dropped 5 bases and J dropped 4; count of bases not matched to a gene: 3. Germline lookup yields CDR1 LNHDA and CDR2 SQIVND (reference sequence). CDR3 sequence reads: CASSPQGVTEAFF. The CDR3, as DNA: TGTGCCAGTAGTCCACAGGGGGTCACTGAAGCTTTCTTT.

This clone ranks as large. The sample contains more than one DNA sequence encoding this CDR3. J is TRBJ1-2 and V is TRBV5-6; 11 bases align to TRBD1. Germline-derived CDR1 and CDR2 are SGHDT and YYEEEE. J gave up 3 bases and V 3 bases, and 7 bases lay outside the gene matches. The length of the CDR3 is 16 residues. This chain's CDR3 is CASSSVVGQGDYGYTF. The CDR3 bases are TGTGCCAGCAGCTCGGTCGTGGGACAGGGGGACTATGGCTACACCTTC.

V and J are TRBV7-7 and TRBJ2-2; 8 nucleotides agree with TRBD1. CDR3 length: 16 residues. Germline CDR1 is SSHAT and CDR2 is FNYEAQ (reference sequence). V was pared by 1 base and J by 0 bases, with 1 base of the junction left unmatched. CDR3 DNA sequence: TGTGCCAGCAGCTTAGGACAGGGGTCGAACACCGGGGAGCTGTTTTTT. Protein sequence: CASSLGQGSNTGELFF. Full variable domain (remainder filled in from reference TRBV7-7 and TRBJ2-2): GAGVSQSPRYKVTKRGQDVTLRCDPISSHATLYWYQQALGQGPEFLTYFNYEAQPDKSGLPSDRFSAERPEGSISTLTIQRTEQRDSAMYRCASSLGQGSNTGELFFGEGSRLTVL.

This clone was seen more than once but under ten times. J is TRBJ1-2 and V is TRBV7-6, with 8 positions matching TRBD1. The CDR3 runs to 15 residues. Trimming at V came to 1 base and at J to 2 bases, leaving 3 bases not matched to a gene. Germline CDR1 is SGHVS and CDR2 is FNYEAQ. The CDR3 loop reads CASSLGTGRNYGYTF. CDR3 coding DNA: TGTGCCAGCAGCTTAGGGACAGGGAGAAACTATGGCTACACCTTC.

The V gene is TRBV5-1, the J gene TRBJ2-5, with 7 bases lining up with TRBD1. CDR3 length: 16 residues. Trimming took 4 bases from V and 0 from J; bases not matched to a gene: 9. Germline V CDR1 and CDR2: SGHRS, YFSETQ. CDR3 sequence: CASSPSATGYQETQYF. The CDR3 DNA follows: TGCGCCAGCAGCCCCTCCGCGACAGGGTACCAAGAGACCCAGTACTTC.

The chain links TRBV9 to TRBJ1-1; no firm D call. There are 13 residues in the CDR3. V was trimmed by 4 bases and J by 1 base, leaving 8 bases between them. CDR1 is SGDLS and CDR2 is YYNGEE in the germline V gene. CDR3 sequence: CASSPQWNTEAFF. The CDR3 region has the DNA TGTGCCAGCAGCCCCCAGTGGAACACTGAAGCTTTCTTT.

The chain combines TRBV5-4 with TRBJ2-7; 8 bases agree with TRBD1. With V trimmed by 2 bases and J by 0 bases, 4 bases remained unmatched. Germline CDR1 reads SGHNT; CDR2 reads YYREEE (reference sequence). The CDR3 totals 15 residues. In DNA, the CDR3 is TGTGCCAGCAGCTTAAGGGACAGGTCCTCCTACGAGCAGTACTTC. Translated: CASSLRDRSSYEQYF.

The CDR3 nucleotides are TGTGCCTCGACAGGGTTTGACTATGGCTACACCTTC. Its protein product is CASTGFDYGYTF. The gene calls are TRBV6-6 and TRBJ1-2; TRBD1 matches at 7 bases. Per germline, CDR1 MNHNY and CDR2 SVGAGI (reference sequence). The CDR3 has 12 amino acids. With 11 bases clipped from V and 3 bases from J, the junction kept 6 bases outside the gene matches.

The V and J genes are TRBV18 and TRBJ1-1, with TRBD1 as a possible D gene (5 bases). Germline CDR1 reads KGHSH; CDR2 reads LQKENI. V was shortened by 2 bases and J by 1 base, with 11 bases between the two germline ends. The CDR3 runs 15 residues. The CDR3 sequence: CASSPGAAENTEAFF. The CDR3 DNA follows: TGTGCCAGCTCACCAGGGGCCGCAGAGAACACTGAAGCTTTCTTT.

The chain joins TRBV7-9 to TRBJ1-1, with 10 bases fitting TRBD1. Germline CDR1 reads SEHNR; CDR2 reads FQNEAQ (reference sequence). The CDR3 totals 15 residues. J lost 8 bases, V lost 5 bases, and 11 bases had no gene match. The CDR3 DNA sequence: TGTGCCAGCAGCCCCGGGACAGGGGCTACTAAAGAAGCTTTCTTT. The encoded protein is CASSPGTGATKEAFF.

V is TRBV5-1 and J is TRBJ2-5, with 9 bases fitting TRBD1. This CDR3 is built from 15 residues. The V gene's germline CDR1 is SGHRS and CDR2 YFSETQ. V shed 4 bases and J 1 base; nucleotides not matched to a gene: 5. The CDR3 coding sequence is TGCGCCAGCAGCCATGGGACAGGGACCCAAGAGACCCAGTACTTC. Protein product: CASSHGTGTQETQYF.

This clone was picked up a small number of times. The chain links TRBV5-1 to TRBJ1-2; TRBD1 agrees at 7 bases. The CDR3 runs to 18 residues. CDR1 is SGHRS, CDR2 YFSETQ, per germline. J was trimmed by 4 bases and V by 5 bases; bases with no gene match: 20. CDR3 DNA sequence: TGCGCCAGCAGACAACTTTCCGGGACAGAACTTTCCCCCTATGGCTACACCTTC. Its translation is CASRQLSGTELSPYGYTF.

CDR3 bases: TGTGCCAGCAGCTCCCATCGGACTAGCCCGATCGAGCAGTACTTC. Its protein product is CASSSHRTSPIEQYF. The rearrangement uses TRBV5-8 and TRBJ2-7; 8 bases match TRBD2. Trimming took 3 bases from V and 6 from J; bases not matched to a gene: 11. Per germline, CDR1 SGHTS and CDR2 YDEGEE. The CDR3 has 15 residues.

This chain joins TRBV27 and TRBJ1-4, with unresolved D. Germline assignment: CDR1 MNHEY and CDR2 SMNVEV (reference sequence). Trimming left V 6 bases short and J 8 bases short, with 13 bases between. The CDR3 consists of 13 residues. The CDR3 DNA reads TGTGCCAGCAGAGAATTCGGAGGGGAAAAACTGTTTTTT. Protein product: CASREFGGEKLFF.

The chain links TRBV2 to TRBJ1-5; 8 bases are shared with TRBD1. The CDR3 covers 15 residues. Germline lookup yields CDR1 SNHLY and CDR2 FYNNEI. Trimming took 9 bases from V and 2 from J; bases not matched to a gene: 9. CDR3 loop: CASLSDRVGNQPQHF. The CDR3 region has the DNA TGTGCCAGTCTATCGGACAGGGTCGGCAATCAGCCCCAGCATTTT.

This chain links TRBV9 with TRBJ2-1; the match to TRBD1 covers 7 bases. The CDR3 has 15 residues. J gave up 9 bases and V 0 bases, and 9 bases lay outside the gene matches. CDR1 is SGDLS, CDR2 YYNGEE, per germline. CDR3 DNA: TGTGCCAGCAGCGTAGACGGGGCAGGGGGTGGTGAGCAGTTCTTC. Translation: CASSVDGAGGGEQFF.

CDR3 bases: TGCGCCAGCAGCCAAGGGGGGGGGATTGGTGAAAAACTGTTTTTT. It translates to CASSQGGGIGEKLFF. The chain is built from TRBV4-1 and TRBJ1-4, with a possible D match to TRBD1 (5 bases). This CDR3 is built from 15 residues. In germline, CDR1 is MGHRA, CDR2 YSYEKL. V lost 1 base and J 7 bases, leaving 13 bases between the germline ends.

CDR3 in amino acids: CASSSDSRTDTQYF. In DNA form, the CDR3 reads TGCGCCAGCAGCAGCGACAGTCGCACAGATACGCAGTATTTT. The chain joins TRBV5-1 to TRBJ2-3; the D gene is possibly TRBD1 (5 bases). Trimming pared 4 bases from V and 1 base from J, leaving 10 bases between. CDR3 length equals 14 residues. CDR1 is SGHRS, CDR2 YFSETQ, per germline.

This rearrangement joins TRBV11-2 to TRBJ2-7, with a weak D call TRBD1 (5 bases). Per germline, CDR1 SGHAT and CDR2 FQNNGV. V was cut by 5 bases and J by 3 bases, with 14 bases left in between. The CDR3 length is 14 residues. The CDR3 sequence is CASSPSRVYYEQYF. In nucleotides, the CDR3 is TGTGCCAGCAGCCCGAGCAGGGTATACTACGAGCAGTACTTC.

V gene TRBV2 combines with J gene TRBJ2-7; the D is unclear. The germline V and J ends were trimmed by 4 bases and 6 bases, with 13 bases remaining between them. The germline V gene has CDR1 SNHLY and CDR2 FYNNEI. The length of the CDR3 is 13 residues. CDR3 coding DNA: TGTGCCAGCAGTGCATCTCATAATAGCGAGCAGTACTTC. It yields the protein CASSASHNSEQYF.